Listed below are T cell receptor beta chains from one sample, sequenced in a study of early T cells in non-severe SARS-CoV-2 infection. TCRdb analysed the 5' RACE reads with MiXCR anew, one entry per CDR3 protein. The sample lists more than 65,000 distinct CDR3 sequences; around 12% were seen once. The starting material was whole blood, obtained at baseline. The receptors derive from an adult who was a healthcare worker with PCR-confirmed SARS-CoV-2 infection or an uninfected control (not recorded which). Each CDR3 is given with its conserved first and last residue. The order of the fields is J gene, V gene, clone size, D gene, CDR3 length, CDR3 DNA, CDR3 protein. A D gene is named only where the DNA matches it firmly. Part of the rows lack a size; the others show once, few, many or a class for expanded clones.

TRBJ2-2,TRBV12-3/TRBV12-4,-,-,13,TGTGCCAGCAGTCATACGAACACCGGGGAGCTGTTTTTT,CASSHTNTGELFF
TRBJ2-5,TRBV12-3/TRBV12-4,few,-,15,TGTGCCAGCAGTCCAGGAGGGCAGGGCGGAAAGACCCAGTACTTC,CASSPGGQGGKTQYF
TRBJ1-6,TRBV27,-,-,14,TGTGCCAGCACCTATTCAGGTTATAATTCACCCCTCCACTTT,CASTYSGYNSPLHF
TRBJ1-1,TRBV5-1,few,-,12,TGCGCCAGCAGCTTGGGCGGTTATGAAGCTTTCTTT,CASSLGGYEAFF
TRBJ2-4,TRBV7-9,few,TRBD1,16,TGTGCCAGCAGCTTAAGTAGGGACAGGGACAAAAACATTCAGTACTTC,CASSLSRDRDKNIQYF
TRBJ1-5,TRBV19,-,-,14,TGTGCCAGCAAGACCGGGCCTAGCAATCAGCCCCAGCATTTT,CASKTGPSNQPQHF
TRBJ1-6,TRBV5-4,many,TRBD1,17,TGTGCCAGCCGAACTGACAGGGAGAGCTCCTATAATTCACCCCTCCACTTT,CASRTDRESSYNSPLHF
TRBJ2-4,TRBV6-1,-,-,13,TGTGCCAGCTCTGGCGGGACCAAAAACATTCAGTACTTC,CASSGGTKNIQYF
TRBJ1-4,TRBV9,many,-,14,TGTGCCAGCAGCGTGGGCGGACTAAATGAAAAACTGTTTTTT,CASSVGGLNEKLFF
TRBJ2-7,TRBV7-2,many,-,14,TGTGCCAGCAGCTTAGGGGGAAAGAGCTACGAGCAGTACTTC,CASSLGGKSYEQYF
TRBJ1-2,TRBV18,many,-,17,TGTGCCAGCTCACCGCTGCAGAGCGGGCCGAATAACTATGGCTACACCTTC,CASSPLQSGPNNYGYTF
TRBJ2-7,TRBV4-1,-,-,13,TGCGCCAGCAGCCAAGTTCTGCGGACCGAGCAGTACTTC,CASSQVLRTEQYF
TRBJ2-3,TRBV11-2,few,-,14,TGTGCCAGCAGTACTCCTACAGGGACAGATACGCAGTATTTT,CASSTPTGTDTQYF
TRBJ1-1,TRBV11-3,-,-,15,TGTGCCAGCAGCTTAGGGGGACTGACTAACACTGAAGCTTTCTTT,CASSLGGLTNTEAFF
TRBJ1-1,TRBV6-6,many,-,17,TGTGCCAGCAGTTACTACGGTGTTTGGACGTACTCCACTGAAGCTTTCTTT,CASSYYGVWTYSTEAFF
TRBJ2-7,TRBV11-1,few,TRBD2,18,TGTGCCAGCAGCGTCGTCAGGGCACTGGCGGGGGTTCCCTACGAGCAGTACTTC,CASSVVRALAGVPYEQYF
TRBJ1-3,TRBV6-1,-,TRBD1,14,TGTGCCAGCAGGACAGGGAGCGCTGGAAACACCATATATTTT,CASRTGSAGNTIYF
TRBJ2-5,TRBV29-1,-,-,14,TGCAGCGTCGAGTCTTGGAGTCCTCAAGAGACCCAGTACTTC,CSVESWSPQETQYF
TRBJ2-4,TRBV6-2/TRBV6-3,few,-,13,TGTGCCAGCAGAACAAACCAAGGGAACATTCAGTACTTC,CASRTNQGNIQYF
TRBJ2-1,TRBV12-3/TRBV12-4,-,-,14,TGTGCCAGCAGTTTGTTGGCTAGCAACAATGAGCAGTTCTTC,CASSLLASNNEQFF
TRBJ2-5,TRBV11-2,-,-,13,TGTGCCAGCAGCTTTGTCGGACGGGAGACCCAGTACTTC,CASSFVGRETQYF
TRBJ1-1,TRBV20-1,many,-,15,TGCAGTGCTAGACGCCCCGGGGAGGGGGACACTGAAGCTTTCTTT,CSARRPGEGDTEAFF
TRBJ2-3,TRBV7-9,-,-,13,TGTGCCAGCGGGGGGGCCGGCACAGATACGCAGTATTTT,CASGGAGTDTQYF
TRBJ2-3,TRBV10-3,-,-,12,TGTGCCATCAGTTTAAAGGGAGATACGCAGTATTTT,CAISLKGDTQYF
TRBJ1-4,TRBV7-9,-,-,13,TGTGCCGTCCTAGGAGGGATGGGGGAAAAACTGTTTTTT,CAVLGGMGEKLFF
TRBJ2-1,TRBV5-5,many,TRBD1,15,TGTGCCAGCAGCTTCGCAGGGGGCGGTACGAATGAGCAGTTCTTC,CASSFAGGGTNEQFF
TRBJ2-1,TRBV9,few,-,17,TGTGCCAGCAGCGTCTCCCAGGGGAGGGGTCCCTACAATGAGCAGTTCTTC,CASSVSQGRGPYNEQFF
TRBJ1-1,TRBV20-1,few,TRBD1,13,TGCAGTGCTAGAAATTCAGGGGGCACTGAAGCTTTCTTT,CSARNSGGTEAFF
TRBJ1-1,TRBV12-3/TRBV12-4,many,-,13,TGTGCCAGCAGTTTATGGAGGGGCACTGAAGCTTTCTTT,CASSLWRGTEAFF
TRBJ2-7,TRBV3-1,few,-,13,TGTGCCAGCAGCCAAGTCCTCTCCTACGAGCAGTACTTC,CASSQVLSYEQYF
TRBJ2-2,TRBV20-1,-,-,14,TGCAGTGCCTCGGACAGTCCGAACACCGGGGAGCTGTTTTTT,CSASDSPNTGELFF
TRBJ2-3,TRBV6-2/TRBV6-3,-,TRBD2,18,TGTGCCAGCAGTTATGAGGGACTAGCGGGGGGCCCCCCAGATACGCAGTATTTT,CASSYEGLAGGPPDTQYF
TRBJ2-3,TRBV5-1,few,TRBD1,15,TGCGCCAGCAGCTTACAGGGGAATCCGGCAGATACGCAGTATTTT,CASSLQGNPADTQYF
TRBJ1-1,TRBV6-5,many,-,14,TGTGCCAGCAGTTACGGGACGGCGAACACTGAAGCTTTCTTT,CASSYGTANTEAFF
TRBJ2-7,TRBV11-2,many,TRBD1,13,TGTGCCAGCAGCCCCGGGACAGGGGTCGAGCAGTACTTC,CASSPGTGVEQYF
TRBJ2-1,TRBV4-1,many,-,13,TGCGCCAGCAGCCACAGGGGGGCGAATGAGCAGTTCTTC,CASSHRGANEQFF
TRBJ1-4,TRBV5-1,many,-,13,TGCGCCAGCCGGGGCCCCCAAGGGGAAAAACTGTTTTTT,CASRGPQGEKLFF
TRBJ2-3,TRBV12-3/TRBV12-4,-,TRBD2,17,TGTGCCAGCAGTCGACTAGCGGGGGGGCGCAGCACAGATACGCAGTATTTT,CASSRLAGGRSTDTQYF
TRBJ1-1,TRBV6-2/TRBV6-3,-,-,17,TGTGCCAGCAGTTACCCGTCGGGGAGGGTAGGGGACACTGAAGCTTTCTTT,CASSYPSGRVGDTEAFF